This T cell receptor (beta chain) was sequenced for a study of beta chain features in type 1 diabetes. Across the whole study: Healthy donors and patients had similar age, gender and cell yields.

General study results and limits: At VDJ recombination sites, type 1 diabetes patients had fewer insertions and more deleted nucleotides. Unsettled here was the matter of whether HLA type influences TCRB rearrangement.

Sequenced material consisted of expressed TCRB transcripts (all of the isolated RNA was reverse transcribed). Read counts averaged approximately 3.5 million for samples of naive, central memory and regulatory T cells. The table came from immunoSEQ multiplex PCR; TCRdb's copy has only in-frame clones and leaves some out. The sample has roughly 310,000 clones; 11% are singletons. Germline loops: CDR1 SGHVS, CDR2 FNYEAQ. V lost 3 bases to trimming and J lost 3 bases; unmatched junction nucleotides: 3. The CDR3 length is 15 residues. This clone was counted a few times. Its matching antigen is unknown. The receptor was derived from a woman aged 30 to 39 in good health. The source material was naive CD4+ T cells from blood. The chain couples TRBV7-6 to TRBJ2-5; 11 positions match TRBD2. The CDR3 sequence is CASSFIAGGEETQYF. The CDR3 DNA reads as TGTGCCAGCAGCTTCATAGCGGGAGGGGAAGAGACCCAGTACTTC.